The 16 T cell receptor beta chains listed next were all sequenced from one sample in a study of T cell changes during pregnancy in multiple sclerosis. Clones were sequenced by immunoSEQ multiplex PCR, and TCRdb holds only the in-frame ones, with some missing. This table has tens of thousands of clones, around 94% appearing once. Specimen: peripheral blood, collected before pregnancy. The receptors were gathered from a female donor with multiple sclerosis, enrolled in a pregnancy study.

This clone showed up just a few times. The chain uses TRBV19 and TRBJ2-7, with 8 bases that match TRBD2. This CDR3 comprises 15 residues. After removal of 1 base from V and 3 bases from J, the junction contained 5 bases not matched to a gene. Germline V gene lookup returns CDR1 LNHDA and CDR2 SQIVND (reference sequence). CDR3 coding DNA: TGTGCCAGTAGTATAGCGAGCGGGAGAGGCTACGAGCAGTACTTC. Protein product: CASSIASGRGYEQYF.

This clone was recorded once. The V call is TRBV15, the J call TRBJ2-1; maybe TRBD2 (6 bases). With 0 bases removed from V and 5 bases from J, the gap between germline ends came to 11 bases. This CDR3 is 15 amino acids long. Per the germline V gene, CDR1 is LNHNV and CDR2 is YYDKDF (reference sequence). DNA for the CDR3: TGTGCCACCAGCAGAGATAGCGGAGCTAACAATGAGCAGTTCTTC. Amino acids: CATSRDSGANNEQFF.

The CDR3 DNA sequence: TGTGCCAGCAGCTTGGCCGGGGGGGGGCGAGGAGAGACCCAGTACTTC. Its protein product is CASSLAGGGRGETQYF. The genes are TRBV5-8 and TRBJ2-5, with TRBD2 matching 8 bases. The germline gives CDR1 SGHTS, CDR2 YDEGEE. V trimming: 0 bases; J trimming: 4 bases; junction bases outside the gene matches: 8. The CDR3 length is 16 residues.

The chain couples TRBV7-2 to TRBJ1-1, with D unresolved. CDR1 and CDR2 from the germline V gene are SGHTA and FQGNSA. CDR3 size: 16 residues. V was clipped by 1 base and J by 4 bases, with 16 bases between them. CDR3 region: CASSLDSFLNSTEAFF. CDR3 sequence (DNA): TGTGCCAGCAGCTTAGACAGTTTTTTAAATAGCACTGAAGCTTTCTTT.

V usage is TRBV5-4 and J usage is TRBJ2-1; tentatively, D is TRBD1 (6 bases). Germline-derived CDR1 and CDR2 are SGHNT and YYREEE (reference sequence). This CDR3 region has 13 residues. V was shortened by 4 bases and J by 7 bases, with 12 bases between the two germline ends. CDR3 sequence reads: CASSPPQGNEQFF. The CDR3 nucleotides read TGTGCCAGCAGCCCGCCCCAGGGGAATGAGCAGTTCTTC. Full variable domain (remainder filled in from reference TRBV5-4 and TRBJ2-1): ETGVTQSPTHLIKTRGQQVTLRCSSQSGHNTVSWYQQALGQGPQFIFQYYREEENGRGNFPPRFSGLQFPNYSSELNVNALELDDSALYLCASSPPQGNEQFFGPGTRLTVL.

V and J are TRBV4-3 and TRBJ1-3, with 7 positions matching TRBD1. Germline trimming cut 1 base from V and 4 bases from J; bases unmatched to any gene: 4. CDR3 length: 15 amino acids. Germline lookup yields CDR1 LGHNA and CDR2 YSLEER. The CDR3 DNA is TGCGCCAGCAGCCAAGGAACAGGGGTAGGAAACACCATATATTTT. Amino acid sequence: CASSQGTGVGNTIYF.

The chain employs TRBV11-2 and TRBJ2-1, with 14 nucleotides matching TRBD2. Germline assignment: CDR1 SGHAT and CDR2 FQNNGV. The CDR3 is 19 amino acids. V lost 0 bases and J lost 7; bases outside the gene matches: 11. The CDR3 nucleotides read TGTGCCAGCAGCTTAGATTTAGGTCGACTAGCGGGAGGGTCGAATGAGCAGTTCTTC. Its protein is CASSLDLGRLAGGSNEQFF.

The table lists this clone with a few counts. The chain employs TRBV4-1 and TRBJ2-7; the match to TRBD2 covers 14 bases. Germline values: CDR1 MGHRA, CDR2 YSYEKL. This CDR3 is 17 amino acids long. Trimming cost V 2 bases and J 2 bases; bases outside gene matches: 5. CDR3 loop: CASSQRGLAGEAYEQYF. CDR3 nucleotide sequence: TGCGCCAGCAGCCAAAGGGGACTAGCGGGAGAGGCCTACGAGCAGTACTTC.

The chain couples TRBV4-3 to TRBJ2-5; 14 bases are shared with TRBD2. The CDR3 is 19 residues long. V shed 1 base and J 4 bases; nucleotides not matched to a gene: 11. Germline CDR1 LGHNA, CDR2 YSLEER. The CDR3 DNA is TGCGCCAGCAGCCAAGGACCCGGGACTAGCGGGAGTTGGGCAGAGACCCAGTACTTC. The encoded protein is CASSQGPGTSGSWAETQYF.

The chain couples TRBV27 to TRBJ2-5, with 7 bases lining up with TRBD1. The junction had 4 bases not matched to a gene; V was cut back by 5 bases and J by 4 bases. CDR1 is MNHEY, CDR2 SMNVEV, per germline (reference sequence). The length of the CDR3 is 13 residues. This CDR3 reads CASSPNRGETQYF. In nucleotides, the CDR3 is TGTGCCAGCAGTCCGAACAGGGGAGAGACCCAGTACTTC.

This clone appeared a single time. V gene TRBV7-2 combines with J gene TRBJ1-1, with 8 bases lining up with TRBD1. The CDR3 runs 13 residues. Germline lookup yields CDR1 SGHTA and CDR2 FQGNSA. V lost 5 bases and J lost 5; bases outside the gene matches: 4. Here the CDR3 DNA reads TGTGCCAGCAGCCGAACAGGGGGAACTGAAGCTTTCTTT. Protein product: CASSRTGGTEAFF.

The chain carries TRBV28 and TRBJ2-3; 9 bases are a match to TRBD2. V shed 3 bases and J 2 bases; nucleotides not matched to a gene: 3. CDR1 is MDHEN, CDR2 SYDVKM, per germline. CDR3 length equals 15 residues. CDR3 sequence (DNA): TGTGCCAGCAGTTTCGGCGGGAGGGTCACAGATACGCAGTATTTT. Its protein product is CASSFGGRVTDTQYF.

This clone came up once. The chain joins TRBV28 to TRBJ2-7; tentative D call: TRBD2 (7 bases). This CDR3 contains 14 residues. Germline V gives CDR1 MDHEN, CDR2 SYDVKM. V shed 4 bases and J shed 3 bases, with 13 bases lying between them. CDR3: CASSSGGGGYEQYF. The CDR3 DNA follows: TGTGCCAGCAGTTCCGGGGGAGGGGGCTACGAGCAGTACTTC.

This rearrangement joins TRBV4-3 to TRBJ1-4, with TRBD1 as a possible D gene (5 bases). The ends were cut back, 4 bases at V and 11 bases at J, with 8 bases in the middle. The germline V gene encodes CDR1 LGHNA and CDR2 YSLEER. The CDR3 contains 11 residues. The CDR3 reads CASSLAGKLFF. CDR3 bases: TGCGCCAGCAGCCTAGCAGGGAAACTGTTTTTT.

By frequency in the sample, this clone is medium-sized (0.01 to 0.1%). The V gene is TRBV7-2, the J gene TRBJ2-7, with D possibly matching TRBD1 (7 bases). Germline lookup yields CDR1 SGHTA and CDR2 FQGNSA. Deletions cut 5 bases from V and 7 bases from J, with 15 bases between. The CDR3 has 13 residues. Here the CDR3 DNA reads TGTGCCAGCAGCCCCAAGACAGGGAGGGAGCAGTACTTC. This encodes CASSPKTGREQYF.

This clone appeared a few times. The identical CDR3 is also encoded by other nucleotide sequences in the sample. This sequence joins TRBV19 and TRBJ1-1; the match to TRBD1 covers 7 bases. This CDR3 region has 14 residues. With 4 bases clipped from V and 1 base from J, the junction kept 3 bases outside the gene matches. The germline V gene encodes CDR1 LNHDA and CDR2 SQIVND (reference sequence). The CDR3 coding sequence is TGTGCCAGTAGTAGCTGGACAGGGAACACTGAAGCTTTCTTT. Its protein is CASSSWTGNTEAFF.